This TCR beta chain was identified in a study of cytomegalovirus exposure and HLA in healthy donors. Study-wide findings and caveats: The study carried out a later analysis of TCR beta sequences. It associated 15,000 to 20,000 of them with specific HLA alleles at a false discovery rate of 0.05. A few chains linked to CMV were shown in vitro to be specific for CMV antigens. Most likely, a cluster of highly shared sequence variants arose as a sequencing artifact. A link between a missense DCLRE1C variant and TCR beta V- and J-gene trimming emerged from a later analysis.

CDR1 and CDR2 from the germline V gene are SGHNT and YYREEE (reference sequence). The CDR3 has 14 amino acids. With V trimmed by 4 bases and J by 8 bases, 6 bases remained unmatched. As for this clone: Its antigen is not identified.

The PCR made use of 60 Vbeta and 13 Jbeta primers. Assay used: immunoSEQ multiplex PCR; TCRdb lists only in-frame clones, some missing. Altogether around 230,000 clones are present, roughly 84% being singletons, with the ten largest covering approximately 0.24%. Sequencing input: PBMCs. The sequence was obtained from a girl aged 2 to 10 in good health and CMV-seronegative. V usage is TRBV5-4 and J usage is TRBJ1-4, with 9 bases aligning to TRBD1. CDR3 sequence: CASSRDREAEKLFF. CDR3 DNA: TGTGCCAGCAGCCGGGACAGGGAGGCGGAAAAACTGTTTTTT.